Listed below are T cell receptor beta chains from one sample, sequenced in a study of T cell responses to AZD1222 COVID-19 vaccine. The repertoire was sequenced with immunoSEQ multiplex PCR; TCRdb's copy has only in-frame clones and lacks some. The sample has 90,000 or so clones, around 90% seen once. The sequenced sample was peripheral blood, obtained on day 0 of AZD1222 vaccination. The receptors stem from an adult in good health. CDR3s leave out the opening cysteine and the closing phenylalanine or tryptophan. The order of the fields is CDR3 protein, V gene.

cdr3_aa: ASRRGGYNEQF; v_call: TRBV6-5
cdr3_aa: ASSLEALDEQF; v_call: TRBV5-1
cdr3_aa: ASRRTGQNYGYT; v_call: TRBV4-2
cdr3_aa: ASSLRGAGEETQY; v_call: TRBV7-2
cdr3_aa: ASMRSGSGGTEAF; v_call: TRBV6-5
cdr3_aa: ASRDRFDSNQPQH; v_call: TRBV4-3
cdr3_aa: ASSLGASGGRGTGELF; v_call: TRBV11-2
cdr3_aa: ASSQEVGELF; v_call: TRBV3-1/TRBV3-2
cdr3_aa: ASSLGGGGYEQY; v_call: TRBV7-2
cdr3_aa: ASSEGKQGGKGNTIY; v_call: TRBV2
cdr3_aa: ASSYSPYMNTEAF; v_call: TRBV6-2/TRBV6-3
cdr3_aa: ASSLEPGVSSEQY; v_call: TRBV5-1
cdr3_aa: ASSLTKNTEAF; v_call: TRBV7-3
cdr3_aa: ASSPLRAPGPYT; v_call: TRBV5-6
cdr3_aa: ASSFFQGYNEQF; v_call: TRBV5-1
cdr3_aa: ASSYPSQGIWLTNEQF; v_call: TRBV11-2
cdr3_aa: ASSLSGVSYNEQF; v_call: TRBV7-2
cdr3_aa: ASSLGDRAWNTEAF; v_call: TRBV7-9
cdr3_aa: ASSPGQGANIQY; v_call: TRBV5-6
cdr3_aa: ASSQGGLRTEAF; v_call: TRBV4-2
cdr3_aa: ASSLGSGVGYEQY; v_call: TRBV7-8
cdr3_aa: ASSLTGPTLLAYNEQF; v_call: TRBV7-3
cdr3_aa: ASSLLGVADTQY; v_call: TRBV5-8
cdr3_aa: ASSLSGGGYEQY; v_call: TRBV7-9
cdr3_aa: ASSRAQPHNEQF; v_call: TRBV5-4
cdr3_aa: ASSYLGQANTEAF; v_call: TRBV18
cdr3_aa: ASTKGQGSEQPQH; v_call: TRBV19
cdr3_aa: ATQDTGANVLT; v_call: TRBV10-3
cdr3_aa: ASSLGPSVYEQY; v_call: TRBV5-5
cdr3_aa: ASMRFTDTQY; v_call: TRBV6-5
cdr3_aa: ASSPGLTDTQY; v_call: TRBV7-8
cdr3_aa: ASSQRQGHEKLF; v_call: TRBV19
cdr3_aa: ASSLTDRGVETQY; v_call: TRBV11-2
cdr3_aa: ASSLNTNYEQY; v_call: TRBV28
cdr3_aa: ASSEKDRRSTEAF; v_call: TRBV19
cdr3_aa: ASSLMEGRLQF; v_call: TRBV12-3/TRBV12-4